A selection of T cell receptor beta chains follows, all from one sample in a study of blood T cell repertoires in COVID-19. Profiled with immunoSEQ multiplex PCR; TCRdb holds only in-frame clones, not every one. Altogether about 480,000 clones are present, approximately 90% being singletons, with the ten largest covering approximately 2%. Sample: PBMCs or T cells enriched from blood (not recorded which). Source of these receptors: a woman younger than 35 with acute COVID-19. Both conserved end residues are part of each CDR3. D genes are given only for firm matches. Size is omitted from some rows. Given values are once, few, many or a class for expanded clones.

TRBJ1-2	TRBV5-5	.	TRBD1	TGTGCCAGCAGCCCGGTGGGGGGACAGGGTCCCGCCTATGGCTACACCTTC	CASSPVGGQGPAYGYTF
TRBJ2-5	TRBV2	.	TRBD2	TGTGCCAGCAGTGTACTAGCGGGCGGACCCCTAGAGACCCAGTACTTC	CASSVLAGGPLETQYF
TRBJ1-3	TRBV11-2	.	.	TGTGCCAGCAGCTTAGCAGGGCTTAGCTCTGGAAACACCATATATTTT	CASSLAGLSSGNTIYF
TRBJ2-4	TRBV28	.	TRBD1	TGTGCCAGCAGTGGGACAGGGGGGGCCAAAAACATTCAGTACTTC	CASSGTGGAKNIQYF
TRBJ2-1	TRBV24-1	.	.	TGTGCCACCAGTGATGCACGAGGCAGGGTCGATGAGCAGTTCTTC	CATSDARGRVDEQFF
TRBJ1-4	TRBV6-5	.	.	TGTGCCAGCAGATTAGGACAGCTACAAGATGAAAAACTGTTTTTT	CASRLGQLQDEKLFF
TRBJ2-1	TRBV28	.	TRBD2	TGTGCCAGCAGCAGGGAGGGCTTTTACAATGAGCAGTTCTTC	CASSREGFYNEQFF
TRBJ2-7	TRBV5-1	.	TRBD1	TGCGCCAGCAGCTCAACGACAGGGGTCACCTACGAGCAGTACTTC	CASSSTTGVTYEQYF
TRBJ2-2	TRBV7-6	.	TRBD1	TGTGCCAGCAGCATTGGGACAGGGGACACCGGGGAGCTGTTTTTT	CASSIGTGDTGELFF
TRBJ2-3	TRBV21-1	.	.	TGTGCCAGCACCCAAGGGGACAGGGGCACAGATACGCAGTATTTT	CASTQGDRGTDTQYF
TRBJ2-3	TRBV18	.	.	TGTGCCAGCTCAACCCCTACTGATACGCAGTATTTT	CASSTPTDTQYF
TRBJ1-5	TRBV7-9	once	TRBD1	TGTGCCAGCAGCCTCGGAAGACAGGGTGGTCAGCCCCAGCATTTT	CASSLGRQGGQPQHF
TRBJ2-5	TRBV28	.	TRBD1	TGTGCCAGCAGACGGACAGGGATGGGAGAGACCCAGTACTTC	CASRRTGMGETQYF
TRBJ1-1	TRBV5-1	.	.	TGCGCCAGCAGCTTATATGGGGAGACTGAGAACACTGAAGCTTTCTTT	CASSLYGETENTEAFF
TRBJ2-1	TRBV25-1	.	.	TGTGCCAGCAGTGGCCCACTCAATGAGCAGTTCTTC	CASSGPLNEQFF
TRBJ1-6	TRBV19	once	TRBD1	TGTGCCAGTAGTATTGCGAGGGACAGGCCCTATAATTCACCCCTCCACTTT	CASSIARDRPYNSPLHF
TRBJ2-7	TRBV28	.	TRBD1	TGTGCCAGCAGTTTCGGGACAGGGGGGGCCTACGAGCAGTACTTC	CASSFGTGGAYEQYF
TRBJ2-7	TRBV28	few	.	TGTGCCACCCTCTCTACGGGAGTTGGTTACTACGAGCAGTACTTC	CATLSTGVGYYEQYF
TRBJ1-6	TRBV9	.	TRBD1	TGTGCCAGCAGCTTGACGCCGGAACAGGGGCTCTCACCCCTCCACTTT	CASSLTPEQGLSPLHF
TRBJ1-5	TRBV7-2	few	TRBD1	TGTGCCAGCAGCGTGACAGGGGCCAGCCTAAATCAGCCCCAGCATTTT	CASSVTGASLNQPQHF
TRBJ2-7	TRBV7-2	.	.	TGTGCCAGCAGCTTAGGGGGGGAGGGGGACTCGGCCGAGCAGTACTTC	CASSLGGEGDSAEQYF
TRBJ1-1	TRBV29-1	.	.	TGCAGCGCATCCTCCGGGACTCGGGGGACTGAAGCTTTCTTT	CSASSGTRGTEAFF
TRBJ1-4	TRBV14	.	TRBD1	TGTGCCAGCAGCCGGTACCAGGGGGCGGGAGAAAAACTGTTTTTT	CASSRYQGAGEKLFF
TRBJ1-5	TRBV19	few	TRBD1	TGTGCCAGTAAGGGGACAGGGAAGGATTGGAGCAATCAGCCCCAGCATTTT	CASKGTGKDWSNQPQHF
TRBJ2-3	TRBV18	once	TRBD2	TGTGCCAGCTCACCCCCCGGACTAGCGGGGGGGCGGGCAGATACGCAGTATTTT	CASSPPGLAGGRADTQYF
TRBJ1-5	TRBV19	.	.	TGTGCCAGTAGCCCGGGACAAGTTGGAGATCAGCCCCAGCATTTT	CASSPGQVGDQPQHF
TRBJ1-5	TRBV6-5	.	.	TGTGCCAGCACGTCAGGAAGTCAGCCCCAGCATTTT	CASTSGSQPQHF
TRBJ1-5	TRBV12-3/TRBV12-4	.	.	TGTGCCAGCAGGGGAGAATCCAATCAGCCCCAGCATTTT	CASRGESNQPQHF
TRBJ2-1	TRBV30	once	TRBD2	TGTGCCTGGAGGAACGAGCGGGAGGGCCGGAGTGAGCAGTTCTTC	CAWRNEREGRSEQFF
TRBJ2-1	TRBV7-9	.	TRBD2	TGTGCCAGCAGCCGGACTAGCGGGAGCTACAATGAGCAGTTCTTC	CASSRTSGSYNEQFF
TRBJ2-7	TRBV27	.	.	TGTGCCAGCAGTCCAATTGCCCCGCGCTACGAGCAGTACTTC	CASSPIAPRYEQYF
TRBJ2-5	TRBV5-1	.	TRBD1	TGCGCCAGCAGCTTGGCTCAACAGGGGCTGGGGCTCTGGGAGACCCAGTACTTC	CASSLAQQGLGLWETQYF
TRBJ2-5	TRBV28	.	.	TGTGCCAGCAGTTTATCGCGCGGACAAGAGACCCAGTACTTC	CASSLSRGQETQYF
TRBJ1-2	TRBV6-6	.	TRBD1	TGTGCCAGCAGTGTTGGGACAGGGGCTTCTGGCTACACCTTC	CASSVGTGASGYTF
TRBJ1-1	TRBV28	.	TRBD1	TGTGCCAGCACTCCGGGCGACAGGGAGACTGAAGCTTTCTTT	CASTPGDRETEAFF
TRBJ2-7	TRBV20-1	.	TRBD2	TGCAGTGCTAGTATCTCTAGCGGGAGCCCCAACGAGCAGTACTTC	CSASISSGSPNEQYF
TRBJ2-7	TRBV3-1/TRBV3-2	.	.	TGTGCCAGCAGCCCGGGGTCCTACGAGCAGTACTTC	CASSPGSYEQYF
TRBJ2-7	TRBV2	.	.	TGTGCCAGCAGTGAGAGTCAGGGGATCCCCTACGAGCAGTACTTC	CASSESQGIPYEQYF
TRBJ2-4	TRBV10-2	few	.	TGCGCCAGCAGAAAGGTGGAGGGGCCCAACATTCAGTACTTC	CASRKVEGPNIQYF
TRBJ1-6	TRBV27	.	.	TGTGCCAGCAGTTTAGGGAGGGGCCTCCTTAATTCACCCCTCCACTTT	CASSLGRGLLNSPLHF
TRBJ2-5	TRBV6-6	.	TRBD1	TGTGCCAGCAGTCAACCGGGACGGACAGGGGGCTCGTACCAAGAGACCCAGTACTTC	CASSQPGRTGGSYQETQYF